Presented here are 30 T cell receptor beta chains from one specimen sequenced in a study of human thymus T cells. Thymus tissue for the work was resected from patients undergoing corrective heart surgery. Produced via immunoSEQ multiplex PCR; TCRdb's table is partial and in-frame only. The top ten hold around 0.025% of the sample, which has roughly 120,000 clones, 90% to 95% seen once. What was sequenced was thymus tissue. These receptor sequences come from a boy under three years old with a congenital heart defect but otherwise immunologically healthy.

The J gene is TRBJ2-1, the V gene TRBV7-9; possibly TRBD2 for D (6 bases). The V gene lost 6 bases and the J gene lost 4 bases, with 28 bases spanning the gap. The CDR3 spans 19 residues. Looked up from germline, CDR1 is SEHNR and CDR2 is FQNEAQ (reference sequence). The CDR3 sequence is CASSISGTYLSLRYNEQFF. The DNA for the CDR3 is TGTGCCAGCAGTATCTCCGGGACTTATTTGTCGCTGAGGTACAATGAGCAGTTCTTC.

In its sample, this clone was seen once. The chain's CDR3 is CASSQEGQFEQPQHF. In nucleotides, the CDR3 is TGCGCCAGCAGCCAAGAGGGACAGTTCGAGCAGCCCCAGCATTTT. The chain couples TRBV4-1 to TRBJ1-5; TRBD1 agrees at 7 bases. The CDR3 is made up of 15 amino acids. With 0 bases clipped from V and 7 bases from J, the junction kept 6 bases outside the gene matches. Germline CDR1 MGHRA, CDR2 YSYEKL.

This chain joins TRBV4-1 and TRBJ1-2; 8 positions match TRBD1. Trimming took 4 bases from V and 4 from J; bases not matched to a gene: 8. CDR1 and CDR2 (germline): MGHRA, YSYEKL. The CDR3 loop spans 15 amino acids. DNA for the CDR3: TGCGCCAGCAGCCCGCGGACAGGGAAACCCTATGGCTACACCTTC. This sequence encodes CASSPRTGKPYGYTF.

The chain recombines TRBV29-1 with TRBJ2-5; possible D gene TRBD1, 6 bases. Germline lookup yields CDR1 SQVTM and CDR2 ANQGSEA. Deletions cut 4 bases from V and 4 bases from J, with 16 bases between. The CDR3 totals 14 residues. The CDR3 reads CSVVGTPDPETQYF. DNA of the CDR3: TGCAGCGTTGTCGGGACACCTGACCCAGAGACCCAGTACTTC.

This clone was counted a few times. The gene calls are TRBV6-1 and TRBJ1-3, with 12 bases identical to TRBD1. CDR3 length: 16 amino acids. Germline CDR1 is MNHNS and CDR2 is SASEGT. The V and J ends lost 4 bases and 3 bases, in that order; junction bases with no gene match: 4. The CDR3 DNA reads TGTGCCAGCAGTGCGGGACAGGGGGCCTATGGAAACACCATATATTTT. This gives the protein CASSAGQGAYGNTIYF.

This chain uses TRBV5-4 with TRBJ1-6; perhaps TRBD1 as D (6 bases). The CDR3 is made up of 16 amino acids. Trimming removed 3 bases at V and 8 bases at J, with 18 bases between. The germline CDR1 and CDR2 sequences are SGHNT and YYREEE (reference sequence). The CDR3: CASSSHREGVYSPLHF. For the CDR3, the DNA is TGTGCCAGCAGCTCGCACAGGGAAGGGGTATATTCACCCCTCCACTTT.

V gene TRBV5-5 combines with J gene TRBJ2-6, with D possibly matching TRBD1 (6 bases). Germline CDR1 is SGHKS and CDR2 is YYEKEE (reference sequence). CDR3 size: 15 residues. V was shortened by 5 bases and J by 2 bases, with 11 bases between the two germline ends. The CDR3 loop reads CASRGGLAGANVLTF. The CDR3 region has the DNA TGTGCCAGCAGAGGGGGTCTCGCTGGGGCCAACGTCCTGACTTTC.

The chain employs TRBV11-3 and TRBJ1-1, with D hard to call. The CDR3 sequence is 15 residues long. The germline CDR1 and CDR2 sequences are SGHNT and YENEEA. V was pared by 5 bases and J by 3 bases, with 16 bases between. The CDR3 DNA reads TGTGCCAGCAGCCACTTTGATGTTTCGGACACTGAAGCTTTCTTT. Encoded protein: CASSHFDVSDTEAFF.

This chain uses TRBV9 with TRBJ2-7, with a possible D match to TRBD1 (6 bases). The CDR3 is 14 residues long. Trimming left V 4 bases short and J 5 bases short, with 16 bases between. From germline, CDR1 is SGDLS and CDR2 YYNGEE. CDR3 loop: CASSTRGSLDEQYF. The CDR3 DNA sequence: TGTGCCAGCAGCACCAGGGGCAGCCTAGACGAGCAGTACTTC. Full variable domain (outside the CDR3, taken from reference TRBV9 and TRBJ2-7): DSGVTQTPKHLITATGQRVTLRCSPRSGDLSVYWYQQSLDQGLQFLIQYYNGEERAKGNILERFSAQQFPDLHSELNLSSLELGDSALYFCASSTRGSLDEQYFGPGTRLTVT.

V usage is TRBV5-5 and J usage is TRBJ2-3; 9 nucleotides agree with TRBD1. With 4 bases clipped from V and 1 base from J, the junction kept 4 bases outside the gene matches. Germline V gene sequence: CDR1 SGHKS, CDR2 YYEKEE (reference sequence). The CDR3 covers 15 residues. CDR3 DNA sequence: TGTGCCAGCAGCCCCCGGGACAGGGGCACAGATACGCAGTATTTT. It specifies CASSPRDRGTDTQYF.

The chain couples TRBV5-6 to TRBJ1-1; D is unresolved. Trimming left V 0 bases short and J 0 bases short, with 9 bases between. Germline V CDR1 and CDR2: SGHDT, YYEEEE. The CDR3 has 15 residues. In DNA, the CDR3 is TGTGCCAGCAGCTTGGGACACACTATGAACACTGAAGCTTTCTTT. The encoded protein is CASSLGHTMNTEAFF.

The J gene is TRBJ2-1, the V gene TRBV5-8; 14 nucleotides line up with TRBD2. The V and J ends lost 5 bases and 10 bases, in that order; junction bases with no gene match: 8. Per germline, CDR1 SGHTS and CDR2 YDEGEE. This CDR3 is 15 amino acids long. The DNA for the CDR3 is TGTGCCAGCAGTGAGACTAGCGGGGGGGTGAGAGAGCAGTTCTTC. Its protein product is CASSETSGGVREQFF.

The chain recombines TRBV14 with TRBJ1-2; 7 nucleotides agree with TRBD1. The trim removed 1 base at V and 4 bases at J, leaving 12 bases unmatched. This CDR3 comprises 17 residues. Germline lookup yields CDR1 SGHDN and CDR2 FVKESK. CDR3 loop: CASSQGGPLTGLYGYTF. Here the CDR3 DNA reads TGTGCCAGCAGCCAAGGGGGCCCTCTGACAGGGCTCTATGGCTACACCTTC.

This clone was observed a single time. The chain has TRBV5-6 and TRBJ1-5; the D is unclear. The CDR3 runs to 14 residues. In germline, CDR1 is SGHDT, CDR2 YYEEEE. V shed 4 bases and J shed 2 bases, with 10 bases lying between them. CDR3 protein: CASSHTQGNQPQHF. The DNA for the CDR3 is TGTGCCAGCAGCCATACGCAGGGCAATCAGCCCCAGCATTTT.

This clone was counted a few times. This chain uses TRBV6-6 with TRBJ1-2, with D maybe TRBD1 (5 bases). Germline assignment: CDR1 MNHNY and CDR2 SVGAGI (reference sequence). The CDR3 totals 14 residues. V lost 4 bases and J lost 3, with 12 bases in between. The CDR3 DNA sequence: TGTGCCAGCAGTTCAGGGTCGTGCGACTATGGCTACACCTTC. Protein product: CASSSGSCDYGYTF.

The chain carries TRBV2 and TRBJ2-7; 9 nucleotides align to TRBD1. Unmatched junction bases numbered 8, after V lost 3 bases and J lost 2 bases. The CDR3 extends over 16 amino acids. Germline-derived CDR1 and CDR2 are SNHLY and FYNNEI. This chain's CDR3 is CASSDRSGTGPYEQYF. The CDR3 DNA is TGTGCCAGCAGTGACCGTTCCGGGACAGGGCCCTACGAGCAGTACTTC.

The chain links TRBV28 to TRBJ1-6, with D unclear. Per germline, CDR1 MDHEN and CDR2 SYDVKM. The CDR3 is 9 amino acids. The CDR3 nucleotides read TGTGCGTCCTCATCACCCCTCCACTTT. This sequence encodes CASSSPLHF.

This sequence joins TRBV5-6 and TRBJ1-2; the match to TRBD1 covers 7 bases. The CDR3 sequence is 18 residues long. Losses at the gene ends were 6 bases for V and 0 bases for J; bases not matched to a gene: 17. Per germline, CDR1 SGHDT and CDR2 YYEEEE. CDR3 region: CASINSKGAKPSNYGYTF. CDR3 sequence (DNA): TGTGCCAGCATCAATTCGAAGGGGGCCAAACCTTCTAACTATGGCTACACCTTC.

The chain is built from TRBV6-1 and TRBJ2-2; D perhaps matches TRBD1 (6 bases). CDR3 length equals 15 residues. Trimming removed 5 bases at V and 4 bases at J, with 14 bases between. Germline V gene sequence: CDR1 MNHNS, CDR2 SASEGT. The CDR3 sequence is CASSCQGRGTGELFF. Written as DNA, the CDR3 is TGTGCCAGCAGTTGCCAGGGGAGAGGCACCGGGGAGCTGTTTTTT.

The CDR3 region has the DNA TGTGCCAGTAGTATGGGTCGGGGGGAAAAAGAGACCCAGTACTTC. It codes for CASSMGRGEKETQYF. The chain joins TRBV19 to TRBJ2-5, with TRBD2 matching 7 bases. With 3 bases clipped from V and 3 bases from J, the junction kept 7 bases outside the gene matches. This CDR3 comprises 15 residues. CDR1 is LNHDA and CDR2 is SQIVND in the germline V gene (reference sequence).

The chain is built from TRBV7-6 and TRBJ2-5; TRBD2 aligns across 13 bases. J was trimmed by 1 base and V by 5 bases; bases with no gene match: 4. Per germline, CDR1 SGHVS and CDR2 FNYEAQ. CDR3 length equals 16 residues. The CDR3 is CASSVRTSGGQETQYF. CDR3 nucleotide sequence: TGTGCCAGCAGCGTTCGGACTAGCGGGGGCCAAGAGACCCAGTACTTC.

The chain recombines TRBV4-2 with TRBJ1-2; the D is unclear. This CDR3 comprises 14 residues. V lost 1 base and J lost 6, with 12 bases in between. Germline loops: CDR1 LGHNA, CDR2 YNFKEQ. Here the CDR3 DNA reads TGTGCCAGCAGCCAAGTTGAGGGCGGGGATGGCTACACCTTC. Its protein is CASSQVEGGDGYTF.

The chain employs TRBV28 and TRBJ2-2, with TRBD2 as a possible D gene (6 bases). This CDR3 is built from 16 residues. Germline CDR1 is MDHEN and CDR2 is SYDVKM. With 6 bases removed from V and 4 bases from J, the gap between germline ends came to 18 bases. The CDR3 nucleotides are TGTGCCAGCAGAAAGGCGTGGCGGGGAACCACCGGGGAGCTGTTTTTT. Translating it yields CASRKAWRGTTGELFF.

The chain combines TRBV5-1 with TRBJ2-1, with TRBD2 identical over 11 bases. Trimming cost V 3 bases and J 8 bases; bases outside gene matches: 10. Germline CDR1 is SGHRS and CDR2 is YFSETQ. The length of the CDR3 is 16 residues. CDR3 coding DNA: TGCGCCAGCAGCTCACCGGGACTAGCGGTGGGATATGAGCAGTTCTTC. Protein sequence: CASSSPGLAVGYEQFF.

V is TRBV23-1 and J is TRBJ2-1; D might be TRBD1 (6 bases). TRBV23-1 has ORF status, its function being uncertain. Between the trimmed V and J ends, which lost 2 bases and 9 bases, there was a span of 41 bases. This CDR3 is built from 23 residues. The CDR3 DNA sequence: TGCGCCAGCAGTCAACCGACAATTTTCAGGGGCACGTTCAAGCACGTTCACAAGGGTGAGCAGTTCTTC. The encoded protein is CASSQPTIFRGTFKHVHKGEQFF.

The count of this clone is one. The chain combines TRBV30 with TRBJ1-2; D not resolved. The CDR3 length is 16 residues. The germline V and J ends were trimmed by 7 bases and 4 bases, with 25 bases remaining between them. Germline V gene lookup returns CDR1 GTSNPN and CDR2 SVGIG (reference sequence). The CDR3 protein is CALEVEAPLLGYGYTF. The CDR3 bases are TGTGCCTTGGAAGTGGAGGCTCCCTTGCTGGGCTATGGCTACACCTTC.

V gene TRBV6-5 combines with J gene TRBJ1-2; D might be TRBD1 (6 bases). This CDR3 is built from 16 residues. CDR1 and CDR2 from the germline V gene are MNHEY and SVGAGI. Deletions cut 0 bases from V and 5 bases from J, with 16 bases between. CDR3 protein: CASSYSSSGGLYGYTF. The CDR3 bases are TGTGCCAGCAGTTACTCAAGTAGCGGGGGCCTTTATGGCTACACCTTC.

The chain recombines TRBV28 with TRBJ1-4; perhaps TRBD1 as D (5 bases). Germline values: CDR1 MDHEN, CDR2 SYDVKM. V was shortened by 7 bases and J by 5 bases, with 17 bases between the two germline ends. The CDR3 spans 15 residues. The CDR3 loop reads CASTGLVRANEKLFF. The CDR3 DNA sequence: TGTGCCAGCACCGGATTGGTCAGGGCAAATGAAAAACTGTTTTTT.

This chain joins TRBV12-5 and TRBJ2-1; TRBD2 agrees at 8 bases. The V gene end was trimmed by 2 bases and the J gene end by 9 bases; junction bases not matched to a gene: 12. The CDR3 loop spans 16 amino acids. The germline V gene has CDR1 LGHNT and CDR2 FRNRAP. The DNA for the CDR3 is TGTGCTAGTGGTTTGACCTCCTCCGACGGGGGGGGTGAGCAGTTCTTC. Its protein product is CASGLTSSDGGGEQFF.

The V and J genes are TRBV19 and TRBJ1-2, with TRBD1 matching over 7 bases. The CDR3 contains 17 residues. The V gene's germline CDR1 is LNHDA and CDR2 SQIVND (reference sequence). With 5 bases clipped from V and 5 bases from J, the junction kept 17 bases outside the gene matches. The chain's CDR3 is CASSPTFLGQAPYGYTF. The CDR3 DNA reads as TGTGCCAGTAGTCCTACGTTTCTAGGACAGGCCCCTTATGGCTACACCTTC.